This TCR beta chain was documented in a study of neurological immune-mediated disorders. The overall study: The multiple sclerosis group of 34 included approximately 30 relapsing-remitting and 3 secondary progressive patients. Study conclusions and caveats: The most TCR clonal expansion was seen in HTLV-1-associated myelopathy, whereas the least was seen in multiple sclerosis, below the level in healthy controls.

From germline, CDR1 is SGHDT and CDR2 YYEEEE. This CDR3 comprises 15 residues. V lost 6 bases, J lost 1 base, and 7 bases stayed unmatched. Synthesis of cDNA was performed by 5'RACE using 10-nucleotide random UMIs. One entry per CDR3 protein results from TCRdb running MiXCR on the 5' RACE reads. This table holds 130,000 or so distinct CDR3 sequences, 3% to 3.5% found once. Ten or more counts support this clonotype. What it binds is not known. The specimen sequenced was PBMCs. This receptor was identified in a woman in her 30s with multiple sclerosis. The chain combines TRBV5-6 with TRBJ1-1, with TRBD1 identical over 9 bases. CDR3 amino acids: CASTRPGQGNTEAFF. The CDR3 DNA follows: TGTGCCAGCACCCGACCGGGACAGGGGAACACTGAAGCTTTCTTT. Full variable domain (outside the CDR3, taken from reference TRBV5-6 and TRBJ1-1): DAGVTQSPTHLIKTRGQQVTLRCSPKSGHDTVSWYQQALGQGPQFIFQYYEEEERQRGNFPDRFSGHQFPNYSSELNVNALLLGDSALYLCASTRPGQGNTEAFFGQGTRLTVV.